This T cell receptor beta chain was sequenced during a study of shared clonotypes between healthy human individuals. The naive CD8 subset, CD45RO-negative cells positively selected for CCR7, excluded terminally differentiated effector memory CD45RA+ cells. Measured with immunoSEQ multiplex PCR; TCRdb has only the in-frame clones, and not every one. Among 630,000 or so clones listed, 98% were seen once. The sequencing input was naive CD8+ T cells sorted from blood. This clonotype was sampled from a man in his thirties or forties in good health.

The CDR3 DNA follows: TGTGCCAGCAGCTTAGTGGCTAGCGGGAGGATCGGCTCCGGGGAGCTGTTTTTT. Protein sequence: CASSLVASGRIGSGELFF. The chain combines TRBV7-9 with TRBJ2-2; 11 nucleotides agree with TRBD2. The CDR3 loop spans 18 amino acids. CDR1 and CDR2 from the germline V gene are SEHNR and FQNEAQ (reference sequence). V was pared by 1 base and J by 6 bases, with 10 bases of the junction left unmatched.